A single sample gave rise to the 23 T cell receptor beta chains below, sequenced in a study of CD8 T cells in ankylosing spondylitis. TCRdb re-analysed the 5' RACE reads in MiXCR, keeping a single row per CDR3 protein. The table has over 150,000 distinct CDR3 sequences, about 20% seen once. Sequenced material: blood, either unsorted or a sorted T cell fraction (not recorded which). The receptors stem from a male donor aged 10-29 years with ankylosing spondylitis or in good health (not recorded which).

The rearrangement links TRBV7-9 to TRBJ2-2; 9 nucleotides line up with TRBD2. The junction had 13 bases not matched to a gene; V was cut back by 5 bases and J by 0 bases. Germline V gene sequence: CDR1 SEHNR, CDR2 FQNEAQ (reference sequence). This CDR3 spans 19 amino acids. The CDR3 sequence is CASSDSTGTSRPNTGELFF. The CDR3 DNA follows: TGTGCCAGCAGCGATTCCACCGGGACTAGCAGACCGAACACCGGGGAGCTGTTTTTT.

At least ten counts were recorded for this clonotype. J is TRBJ1-3 and V is TRBV12-3 or TRBV12-4, with D unresolved. The CDR3 runs to 16 residues. The V gene lost 7 bases and the J gene lost 2 bases, with 18 bases spanning the gap. This chain's CDR3 is CASNKPAGLTGNTIYF. As DNA, the CDR3 is TGTGCCAGCAATAAGCCGGCAGGATTAACTGGAAACACCATATATTTT.

This clonotype was detected many times. This chain uses TRBV5-1 with TRBJ2-4, with D perhaps TRBD2 (5 bases). In germline, CDR1 is SGHRS, CDR2 YFSETQ. This CDR3 is built from 15 residues. Trimming stripped 0 bases from V and 8 bases from J, with 15 bases between. In DNA, the CDR3 is TGCGCCAGCAGCTTGGAGACCCCCCGGGGAGACATTCAGTACTTC. Its translation: CASSLETPRGDIQYF.

This clonotype was counted at least ten times. The chain joins TRBV20-1 to TRBJ2-1; 9 bases fit TRBD2. The CDR3 is made up of 14 amino acids. The junction had 9 bases not matched to a gene; V was cut back by 1 base and J by 11 bases. The V gene's germline CDR1 is DFQATT and CDR2 SNEGSKA (reference sequence). The CDR3, as DNA: TGCAGTGCTAGAGTGAGGTCTAGCGGGAACAAGCAGTTCTTC. Translation: CSARVRSSGNKQFF.

This clonotype was observed many times. The CDR3 reads CASSLVENTEAFF. The CDR3 bases are TGTGCCAGCAGTTTAGTTGAGAACACTGAAGCTTTCTTT. This chain connects TRBV12-3 or TRBV12-4 to TRBJ1-1; D not certain. This CDR3 is 13 amino acids long. V was pared by 1 base and J by 1 base, with 4 bases between.

Many counts were recorded for this clonotype. The chain couples TRBV7-2 to TRBJ1-5; D is ambiguous. The CDR3 loop spans 16 amino acids. V was trimmed by 5 bases and J by 1 base, leaving 15 bases between them. Germline V gene sequence: CDR1 SGHTA, CDR2 FQGNSA. The CDR3 protein is CASSPPGVRSNQPQHF. CDR3 coding DNA: TGTGCCAGCAGCCCCCCTGGGGTTCGGAGCAATCAGCCCCAGCATTTT.

This clonotype was observed at least ten times. The CDR3 coding sequence is TGTGCCAGCAGCATAGGTCCGGGTCCCTACGAGCAGTACTTC. This translates into CASSIGPGPYEQYF. This chain joins TRBV12-3 or TRBV12-4 and TRBJ2-7; D gene unclear. The CDR3 covers 14 residues. The ends were cut back, 6 bases at V and 2 bases at J, with 14 bases in the middle.

In this sample, this clonotype turned up many times. This chain links TRBV7-8 with TRBJ2-1; D might be TRBD2 (7 bases). The germline gives CDR1 SGHVS, CDR2 FQNEAQ. Trimming took 1 base from V and 10 from J, leaving 17 bases between them. The CDR3 contains 15 residues. The CDR3 coding sequence is TGTGCCAGCAGCTTAGGAGGGGGGAGGGCTGGGGAGCAGTTCTTC. It codes for CASSLGGGRAGEQFF.

V gene TRBV29-1 combines with J gene TRBJ2-1, with D tentatively TRBD1 or TRBD2 (5 bases each). The length of the CDR3 is 14 residues. The germline V and J ends were trimmed by 6 bases and 7 bases, with 19 bases remaining between them. Germline loops: CDR1 SQVTM, CDR2 ANQGSEA. CDR3 nucleotides: TGCAGCGTAATCCGGGACGGAGAGCCAAATGAGCAGTTCTTC. Protein product: CSVIRDGEPNEQFF.

This clonotype was detected many times. J is TRBJ2-7 and V is TRBV5-1, with 7 nucleotides matching TRBD2. After removal of 4 bases from V and 3 bases from J, the junction contained 13 bases not matched to a gene. The germline gives CDR1 SGHRS, CDR2 YFSETQ. CDR3 size: 16 residues. In nucleotides, the CDR3 is TGCGCCAGCAGCGCCAGGAGGGGCGGGAGTATCTACGAGCAGTACGTC. Amino acid sequence: CASSARRGGSIYEQYV.

This clonotype was found many times. The V and J genes are TRBV20-1 and TRBJ2-3, with D tentatively TRBD2 (6 bases). Trimming took off 3 bases at V and 7 bases at J, with 14 bases between the two ends. Germline-derived CDR1 and CDR2 are DFQATT and SNEGSKA (reference sequence). The CDR3 consists of 13 residues. This chain's CDR3 is CSASDGGRNTQYF. Here the CDR3 DNA reads TGCAGTGCTAGTGACGGGGGAAGAAATACGCAGTATTTT.

This clonotype has at least ten counts. This chain links TRBV20-1 with TRBJ2-1; no firm D call. Germline V CDR1 and CDR2: DFQATT, SNEGSKA (reference sequence). CDR3 size: 15 residues. V was clipped by 6 bases and J by 1 base, with 16 bases between them. The CDR3, as DNA: TGCAGTGCGACTCAGGCACCAAGGTCCTACAATGAGCAGTTCTTC. Translation gives CSATQAPRSYNEQFF.

This clonotype was counted ten times or more. The gene calls are TRBV7-6 and TRBJ2-6; D unresolved. CDR3 size: 14 residues. In germline, CDR1 is SGHVS, CDR2 FNYEAQ. Trimming shortened V by 4 bases and J by 4 bases, and 8 bases separated the two germline ends. CDR3: CASSSTSGANVLTF. The CDR3 DNA reads as TGTGCCAGCAGCTCTACCTCCGGGGCCAACGTCCTGACTTTC.

This clonotype was counted at least ten times. The chain recombines TRBV9 with TRBJ2-2; 8 nucleotides line up with TRBD2. The ends lost 7 bases at V and 0 bases at J; junction bases unmatched: 2. This CDR3 spans 14 amino acids. Germline values: CDR1 SGDLS, CDR2 YYNGEE. In nucleotides, the CDR3 is TGTGCCAGCCAACTAGCGGCGAACACCGGGGAGCTGTTTTTT. Translating gives CASQLAANTGELFF.

This clonotype was detected a few times. This chain uses TRBV7-2 with TRBJ2-1; D is unclear. In germline, CDR1 is SGHTA, CDR2 FQGNSA. The CDR3 contains 13 residues. Trimming pared 5 bases from V and 6 bases from J, leaving 11 bases between. The CDR3 loop is CASSPFTINEQFF. The CDR3 DNA is TGTGCCAGCAGCCCCTTCACGATCAATGAGCAGTTCTTC.

This chain links TRBV6-5 with TRBJ2-5, with D perhaps TRBD1 or TRBD2 (5 bases each). Germline lookup yields CDR1 MNHEY and CDR2 SVGAGI. The V gene lost 7 bases and the J gene lost 1 base, with 13 bases spanning the gap. The CDR3 has 14 residues. The CDR3 loop reads CASTPGRIQETQYF. The CDR3 DNA sequence: TGTGCCAGCACGCCGGGACGGATCCAAGAGACCCAGTACTTC.

In its sample, this clonotype was seen many times. V is TRBV15 and J is TRBJ2-2; 7 nucleotides agree with TRBD2. The germline gives CDR1 LNHNV, CDR2 YYDKDF (reference sequence). This CDR3 comprises 15 residues. Losses at the gene ends were 6 bases for V and 3 bases for J; bases not matched to a gene: 7. CDR3: CATSGAGVDTGELFF. CDR3 coding DNA: TGTGCCACCAGTGGGGCGGGAGTCGACACCGGGGAGCTGTTTTTT.

This clonotype showed up many times. The J gene is TRBJ2-1, the V gene TRBV6-6; D ambiguous. The V and J ends lost 10 bases and 10 bases respectively, with 20 bases between them. CDR3 size: 13 residues. Germline CDR1 and CDR2: MNHNY and SVGAGI (reference sequence). In DNA form, the CDR3 reads TGTGCCACGATAGATACGCCGGGTTACGAGCAGTTCTTC. Amino acid sequence: CATIDTPGYEQFF.

This clonotype was picked up a small number of times. This sequence joins TRBV30 and TRBJ2-4; 7 nucleotides line up with TRBD1. The junction had 5 bases not matched to a gene; V was cut back by 0 bases and J by 3 bases. The CDR3 contains 15 residues. CDR1 and CDR2 (germline): GTSNPN, SVGIG (reference sequence). The CDR3 sequence is CAWSVTGVDKNIQYF. CDR3 coding DNA: TGTGCCTGGAGTGTAACAGGGGTTGACAAAAACATTCAGTACTTC. The whole variable domain, filled in from reference TRBV30 and TRBJ2-4, reads SQTIHQWPATLVQPVGSPLSLECTVEGTSNPNLYWYRQAAGRGLQLLFYSVGIGQISSEVPQNLSASRPQDRQFILSSKKLLLSDSGFYLCAWSVTGVDKNIQYFGAGTRLSVL.

The chain's CDR3 is CASSVDNYSNQPQHF. The DNA of the CDR3 is TGTGCCAGCAGTGTGGACAACTATAGCAATCAGCCCCAGCATTTT. The genes are TRBV6-6 and TRBJ1-5; possible D gene TRBD1, 5 bases. The V gene's germline CDR1 is MNHNY and CDR2 SVGAGI (reference sequence). V was trimmed by 5 bases and J by 0 bases, leaving 11 bases between them. The CDR3 extends over 15 amino acids.

Only a few counts were recorded for this clonotype. The gene calls are TRBV20-1 and TRBJ2-3; 11 bases map to TRBD2. Germline V gives CDR1 DFQATT, CDR2 SNEGSKA (reference sequence). The CDR3 runs 17 residues. V gave up 1 base and J gave up 0 bases; unmatched junction bases: 6. CDR3 bases: TGCAGTGCTAGAGGGACCCGGACTAGCGGGAGCACAGATACGCAGTATTTT. This translates into CSARGTRTSGSTDTQYF.

The V and J genes are TRBV5-6 and TRBJ2-2; no definite D call. This CDR3 has 13 residues. CDR1 is SGHDT and CDR2 is YYEEEE in the germline V gene. The V end lost 2 bases, the J end lost 3 bases, and 5 bases lay between the germline ends. The CDR3 region is CASSFTYTGELFF. The CDR3 DNA follows: TGTGCCAGCAGCTTTACATACACCGGGGAGCTGTTTTTT.

This clonotype was recorded a few times. The chain has TRBV29-1 and TRBJ2-7, with D perhaps assigned TRBD1 or TRBD2 (5 bases each). V was cut by 4 bases and J by 3 bases, with 13 bases left in between. The CDR3 length is 13 residues. Germline V gives CDR1 SQVTM, CDR2 ANQGSEA. The CDR3 nucleotides are TGCAGCGTTGGTACCGGGACGGACTACGAGCAGTACTTC. Protein sequence: CSVGTGTDYEQYF.